The 27 T cell receptor beta chains listed next were all sequenced from one sample in a study of T-cell reconstitution after alpha-beta-depleted transplantation in children. For TCRbeta, the library was prepared with unique molecular identifiers. TCRdb reprocessed the PCR reads with MiXCR, giving one entry per CDR3 protein. This sample has about a million distinct CDR3 sequences, with roughly 31% found just once. The starting material was PBMCs, mostly from graft donor cells, obtained 360 days after TCRalphabeta/CD19-depleted stem cell transplant. All receptors derive from a boy under two years old who had a stem cell transplant for SCID, so the T cells may come from the graft donor.

The chain links TRBV10-3 to TRBJ2-1; 10 nucleotides align to TRBD2. CDR3 size: 17 residues. The V and J ends lost 0 bases and 4 bases, in that order; junction bases with no gene match: 6. CDR1 and CDR2 from the germline V gene are ENHRY and SYGVKD. CDR3 sequence: CAISESRQRGGYNEQFF. In DNA form, the CDR3 reads TGTGCCATCAGTGAGTCGAGGCAGCGGGGGGGATACAATGAGCAGTTCTTC.

This chain uses TRBV12-3 or TRBV12-4 with TRBJ2-5, with D tentatively TRBD2 (6 bases). The V and J ends lost 3 bases and 1 base respectively, with 15 bases between them. This CDR3 has 16 residues. The CDR3 nucleotides are TGTGCCAGCAGTTTGGGCCGTGGGGGGTCCCAAGAGACCCAGTACTTC. It encodes CASSLGRGGSQETQYF.

This CDR3 reads CASSSRRVRQTQYF. The CDR3 nucleotides are TGTGCCAGCAGCTCGAGGAGGGTCCGACAGACCCAGTACTTC. The chain links TRBV5-6 to TRBJ2-5, with a tentative D call TRBD2 (6 bases). Germline-derived CDR1 and CDR2 are SGHDT and YYEEEE. Trimming removed 3 bases at V and 6 bases at J, with 15 bases between. This CDR3 is built from 14 residues.

J is TRBJ2-6 and V is TRBV7-8; tentatively, D is TRBD1 (6 bases). Trimming left V 7 bases short and J 3 bases short, with 16 bases between. This CDR3 has 16 residues. Per germline, CDR1 SGHVS and CDR2 FQNEAQ. The CDR3 protein is CASTGVGANGANVLTF. Written as DNA, the CDR3 is TGTGCCAGCACCGGCGTGGGGGCAAATGGGGCCAACGTCCTGACTTTC.

The chain carries TRBV5-1 and TRBJ2-1; 7 nucleotides match TRBD1. CDR1 and CDR2 (germline): SGHRS, YFSETQ. V shed 5 bases, J shed 7 bases, and the junction held 12 bases outside the gene matches. This CDR3 spans 15 amino acids. CDR3 nucleotide sequence: TGCGCCAGCAGTTCCGGACAGGTGCAGTATAATGAGCAGTTCTTC. It is translated as CASSSGQVQYNEQFF.

The chain recombines TRBV29-1 with TRBJ2-3, with 11 bases fitting TRBD2. CDR1 and CDR2 (germline): SQVTM, ANQGSEA. The J segment lost 7 bases and the V segment lost 3 bases, leaving 6 bases of the junction unmatched. The CDR3 has 14 amino acids. The CDR3 DNA is TGCAGCGTTGACGGTCTAGCGGGGGGATATACGCAGTATTTT. Amino acids: CSVDGLAGGYTQYF.

This clonotype has a single count. The V and J genes are TRBV20-1 and TRBJ2-7, with 8 bases matching TRBD1. Losses at the gene ends were 6 bases for V and 4 bases for J; bases not matched to a gene: 8. This CDR3 has 13 amino acids. Germline CDR1 and CDR2: DFQATT and SNEGSKA (reference sequence). This CDR3 is CSAPGTGDYEQYF. CDR3 DNA sequence: TGCAGTGCCCCCGGGACAGGAGATTACGAGCAGTACTTC.

The chain links TRBV7-7 to TRBJ2-7; D is possibly TRBD2 (5 bases). The CDR3 is made up of 15 amino acids. With 3 bases removed from V and 0 bases from J, the gap between germline ends came to 12 bases. CDR1 is SSHAT, CDR2 FNYEAQ, per germline (reference sequence). The CDR3 loop is CASSFGSGSSYEQYF. The CDR3 nucleotides are TGTGCCAGCAGCTTTGGCTCGGGGAGCTCCTACGAGCAGTACTTC.

This rearrangement joins TRBV12-3 or TRBV12-4 to TRBJ2-1; TRBD2 aligns across 13 bases. Trimming removed 5 bases from V and 2 bases from J; junction bases left unmatched: 6. The CDR3 runs 17 residues. The CDR3 reads CASSRRLAGGPYNEQFF. The CDR3 nucleotides read TGTGCCAGCAGTCGAAGACTAGCGGGGGGCCCCTACAATGAGCAGTTCTTC.

Only a few counts were recorded for this clonotype. The chain joins TRBV3-1 to TRBJ2-1; 8 nucleotides agree with TRBD1. The length of the CDR3 is 20 residues. CDR1 and CDR2 (germline): LGHDT, YNNKEL (reference sequence). V lost 1 base and J lost 2; bases outside the gene matches: 16. The CDR3 coding sequence is TGTGCCAGCAGCCAAGTGTACAGGGGGGTGCCAAACCTCGCCTACAATGAGCAGTTCTTC. It is translated as CASSQVYRGVPNLAYNEQFF.

V is TRBV10-3 and J is TRBJ2-1; 8 bases align to TRBD1. The CDR3 contains 18 residues. Germline V gene data show CDR1 as ENHRY and CDR2 as SYGVKD. V lost 3 bases and J lost 5; bases outside the gene matches: 15. As DNA, the CDR3 is TGTGCCATCAGTGATGGGACGAGGACAGGGCAGATCGACAATGAGCAGTTCTTC. This encodes CAISDGTRTGQIDNEQFF.

The chain is built from TRBV12-3 or TRBV12-4 and TRBJ2-5; 9 bases agree with TRBD2. V dropped 1 base and J dropped 6; count of bases not matched to a gene: 3. The CDR3 consists of 14 residues. CDR3 loop: CASSLGGGAKTQYF. CDR3 nucleotide sequence: TGTGCCAGCAGTTTAGGCGGGGGGGCGAAGACCCAGTACTTC.

The V gene is TRBV28, the J gene TRBJ2-1; TRBD1 might be the D (6 bases). CDR1 is MDHEN and CDR2 is SYDVKM in the germline V gene. Deletions cut 3 bases from V and 3 bases from J, with 12 bases between. The CDR3 runs to 15 residues. CDR3 nucleotides: TGTGCCAGCAGTTTTCCAGGGGTCGGCTACAATGAGCAGTTCTTC. Translated: CASSFPGVGYNEQFF.

The rearrangement joins TRBV7-9 to TRBJ2-3; D is possibly TRBD1 (5 bases). Trimming cost V 2 bases and J 1 base, with 13 bases left between them. This CDR3 contains 16 residues. The V gene's germline CDR1 is SEHNR and CDR2 FQNEAQ (reference sequence). In DNA form, the CDR3 reads TGTGCCAGCAGCTTATGGGGAAGGGGTGGCACAGATACGCAGTATTTT. Amino acids: CASSLWGRGGTDTQYF.

Only a few counts were recorded for this clonotype. The V call is TRBV4-3, the J call TRBJ2-1, with TRBD1 identical over 11 bases. CDR3 length equals 15 residues. Germline V gene data show CDR1 as LGHNA and CDR2 as YSLEER. Trimming took 0 bases from V and 6 from J; bases not matched to a gene: 1. The CDR3 DNA follows: TGCGCCAGCAGCCAAGAGGGGACAGGGGGCAATGAGCAGTTCTTC. Encoded protein: CASSQEGTGGNEQFF.

This clonotype came up a few times. This chain joins TRBV12-3 or TRBV12-4 and TRBJ1-1; D gene unclear. This CDR3 contains 15 residues. V shed 7 bases and J shed 5 bases, with 20 bases lying between them. This CDR3 reads CASTPRGSPRTEAFF. The CDR3 nucleotides read TGTGCCAGCACTCCCCGAGGGTCCCCGAGAACTGAAGCTTTCTTT.

The chain is built from TRBV20-1 and TRBJ2-6; no firm D call. Trimming stripped 6 bases from V and 5 bases from J, with 8 bases between. CDR1 and CDR2 from the germline V gene are DFQATT and SNEGSKA (reference sequence). This CDR3 is built from 12 residues. CDR3 loop: CSAPDRANVLTF. In nucleotides, the CDR3 is TGCAGTGCCCCCGACAGGGCCAACGTCCTGACTTTC.

V gene TRBV7-8 combines with J gene TRBJ2-1; D is uncertain. The CDR3 totals 14 residues. Trimming removed 5 bases at V and 5 bases at J, with 13 bases between. CDR1 is SGHVS and CDR2 is FQNEAQ in the germline V gene. Here the CDR3 reads CASSDRTWHNEQFF. In nucleotides, the CDR3 is TGTGCCAGCAGCGACCGTACGTGGCACAATGAGCAGTTCTTC. Full variable domain (remainder filled in from reference TRBV7-8 and TRBJ2-1): GAGVSQSPRYKVAKRGQDVALRCDPISGHVSLFWYQQALGQGPEFLTYFQNEAQLDKSGLPSDRFFAERPEGSVSTLKIQRTQQEDSAVYLCASSDRTWHNEQFFGPGTRLTVL.

The chain joins TRBV27 to TRBJ1-2; a possible D gene is TRBD1 (6 bases). Trimming stripped 3 bases from V and 6 bases from J, with 14 bases between. Germline V lookup: CDR1 MNHEY, CDR2 SMNVEV (reference sequence). The length of the CDR3 is 14 residues. In DNA form, the CDR3 reads TGTGCCAGCAGTTTCGCAGGGGCGGGAAATGGCTACACCTTC. Translation gives CASSFAGAGNGYTF.

The chain couples TRBV11-1 to TRBJ1-5, with D perhaps TRBD1 (5 bases). Germline V gene lookup returns CDR1 SGHAT and CDR2 FQDESV (reference sequence). This CDR3 is 16 amino acids long. V lost 0 bases and J 5 bases, leaving 14 bases between the germline ends. The CDR3 here is CASSLARQGVYQPQHF. In DNA form, the CDR3 reads TGTGCCAGCAGCTTAGCTAGGCAGGGCGTTTATCAGCCCCAGCATTTT.

This chain links TRBV4-1 with TRBJ2-5; a weak D match, TRBD1 (6 bases). In germline, CDR1 is MGHRA, CDR2 YSYEKL. Trimming shortened V by 0 bases and J by 4 bases, and 12 bases separated the two germline ends. The CDR3 extends over 15 amino acids. In DNA, the CDR3 is TGCGCCAGCAGCCAAGATAGGGGCAGGGGAGAGACCCAGTACTTC. Protein: CASSQDRGRGETQYF.

This clonotype was counted between two and nine times. V and J are TRBV12-3 or TRBV12-4 and TRBJ2-1; no clear D. Trimming took 7 bases from V and 7 from J, leaving 14 bases between them. The CDR3 contains 13 residues. This CDR3 is CASTAGPENEQFF. DNA for the CDR3: TGTGCCAGCACCGCCGGACCGGAAAATGAGCAGTTCTTC.

On this clonotype: A much bigger clone sits one base away, suggesting this may be a read error. V and J are TRBV12-3 or TRBV12-4 and TRBJ2-2, with 7 nucleotides matching TRBD1. CDR3 length equals 15 residues. Unmatched junction bases numbered 6, after V lost 7 bases and J lost 1 base. CDR3: CASTPGTVNTGELFF. DNA for the CDR3: TGTGCCAGCACCCCCGGGACAGTGAACACCGGGGAGCTGTTTTTT.

The chain links TRBV20-1 to TRBJ2-7, with D maybe TRBD1 (6 bases). Germline V gives CDR1 DFQATT, CDR2 SNEGSKA (reference sequence). V was pared by 3 bases and J by 7 bases, with 13 bases between. There are 12 residues in the CDR3. CDR3 amino acids: CSARDSPEEQYF. The CDR3 region has the DNA TGCAGTGCTAGGGACAGCCCCGAGGAGCAGTACTTC.

The J gene is TRBJ2-6, the V gene TRBV4-3; either TRBD1 or TRBD2 may supply D (5 bases each). This CDR3 comprises 17 residues. Germline CDR1 and CDR2: LGHNA and YSLEER. Trimming shortened V by 2 bases and J by 0 bases, and 11 bases separated the two germline ends. The chain's CDR3 is CASSQPGRISGANVLTF. The CDR3 DNA reads as TGCGCCAGCAGCCAACCGGGACGGATCTCTGGGGCCAACGTCCTGACTTTC.

V and J are TRBV18 and TRBJ1-1; D perhaps matches TRBD1 (5 bases). CDR3 length: 14 amino acids. The germline V gene encodes CDR1 KGHSH and CDR2 LQKENI. Trimming took 6 bases from V and 1 from J, leaving 12 bases between them. The CDR3 is CASSPKTANTEAFF. The CDR3 nucleotides read TGTGCCAGCTCCCCTAAGACAGCGAACACTGAAGCTTTCTTT.

This clonotype has only a few counts. This chain joins TRBV9 and TRBJ2-2, with 9 bases matching TRBD2. The germline V gene encodes CDR1 SGDLS and CDR2 YYNGEE. V lost 4 bases and J lost 3; bases outside the gene matches: 16. CDR3 length: 19 amino acids. The CDR3 coding sequence is TGTGCCAGCAGCACAGGCTCCGGGACTAGCCTTATCTACACCGGGGAGCTGTTTTTT. Translated, it gives CASSTGSGTSLIYTGELFF.